This record looks at one T cell receptor beta chain sequence and its context. This CDR3 has 13 residues. Trimming stripped 1 base from V and 7 bases from J, with 12 bases between. Per germline, CDR1 SGHDT and CDR2 YYEEEE. In the original processing: Estimates of nucleated cell counts were drawn from the amplification of reference gene primers. The table came from immunoSEQ multiplex PCR; TCRdb's copy has only in-frame clones and leaves some out. D and trimming were read from the DNA, whereas the V and J calls and clone size are those reported in that table. The sample has over 250,000 clones, around 90% seen once. This specimen comes from a study of blood T cell repertoires in COVID-19. Study-level information: Sample material is recorded as cDNA or gDNA derived from T cells, B-cell-depleted T cells, or PBMCs.

Seattle researchers signed up patients amid active infection and tracked them longitudinally. This sequence joins TRBV5-6 and TRBJ2-7; D gene uncertain. The receptor was derived from a person aged 18-30 years with COVID-19, enrolled during active disease. Sequenced: peripheral blood. CDR3 coding DNA: TGTGCCAGCAGCTTGCTGAACAGTAAAGAGCAGTACTTC. It codes for CASSLLNSKEQYF.